A selection of T cell receptor beta chains follows, all from one sample in a study of STAT5B mutations in CD4+ large granular lymphocyte leukemia. Produced via immunoSEQ multiplex PCR; TCRdb's table is partial and in-frame only. Of 30,000 to 35,000 clones in the sample, roughly 71% were seen once. The sample was CD4+ T cells from blood buffy coats. The receptors derive from a human donor in good health. Each CDR3 is given with its conserved first and last residue. A D gene is named only where the DNA matches it firmly. Only some rows state a clone size, as once, few, many or a class for expanded clones.

D gene,V gene,J gene,clone size,CDR3 DNA,CDR3 protein
.,TRBV4-3,TRBJ2-1,.,TGCGCCAGCAGCCAAGATTGGCAGAATGAGCAGTTCTTC,CASSQDWQNEQFF
.,TRBV4-3,TRBJ2-3,few,TGCGCCAGCAGCCAAGCCCCACCAGATACGCAGTATTTT,CASSQAPPDTQYF
.,TRBV27,TRBJ1-6,few,TGTGCCAGCAGTTTTGACGCGGGGAATTCACCCCTCCACTTT,CASSFDAGNSPLHF
TRBD2,TRBV9,TRBJ2-7,once,TGTGCCAGCAGCGTAGGCGGGGGTCGGTCCTACGAGCAGTACTTC,CASSVGGGRSYEQYF
.,TRBV10-3,TRBJ2-1,.,TGTGCCGTAAGACAGGATGACAATGAGCAGTTCTTC,CAVRQDDNEQFF
TRBD1,TRBV13,TRBJ2-7,.,TGTGCCAGCAGTCGACAGGGCGTACTCTCCTACGAGCAGTACTTC,CASSRQGVLSYEQYF
.,TRBV2,TRBJ2-6,.,TGTGCCAGCAGTGTACTAGGGTCTGGGGCCAACGTCCTGACTTTC,CASSVLGSGANVLTF
.,TRBV9,TRBJ2-1,.,TGTGCCAGCACCGTAGGGCTAGGAGCCTACAATGAGCAGTTCTTC,CASTVGLGAYNEQFF
TRBD1,TRBV5-1,TRBJ1-1,.,TGCGCCAGCAGCTTGGTCCCAGGGGGGCAAGCAGGGATGAACACTGAAGCTTTCTTT,CASSLVPGGQAGMNTEAFF
TRBD1,TRBV7-2,TRBJ2-5,.,TGTGCCAGCAGCCTTGGACAGGGGGAGAGGGAGACCCAGTACTTC,CASSLGQGERETQYF
.,TRBV5-4,TRBJ1-4,few,TGTGCCAGCAGCTTGAAGGGAACTAATGAAAAACTGTTTTTT,CASSLKGTNEKLFF
TRBD2,TRBV5-1,TRBJ2-3,.,TGCGCCAGCAGCTTGGTAGGGAGGGGCACAGATACGCAGTATTTT,CASSLVGRGTDTQYF
TRBD2,TRBV14,TRBJ2-3,.,TGTGCCAGCAGCCCAATGGGCCGGGGGGACACAGATACGCAGTATTTT,CASSPMGRGDTDTQYF
.,TRBV6-1,TRBJ1-4,.,TGTGCCAGCAGTTGGGATGACAGTCCTGAAAAACTGTTTTTT,CASSWDDSPEKLFF
TRBD1,TRBV5-1,TRBJ2-5,few,TGCGCCAGCAGCTTACAGGGGTCCCAAGAGACCCAGTACTTC,CASSLQGSQETQYF
TRBD1,TRBV28,TRBJ2-7,.,TGTGCCAGCGGGGGACAGGGGGCGCTAACCTACGAGCAGTACTTC,CASGGQGALTYEQYF
.,TRBV11-2,TRBJ2-2,.,TGTGCCAGCAGCTTAGAACCGACCGGGGAGCTGTTTTTT,CASSLEPTGELFF
.,TRBV5-4,TRBJ1-1,few,TGTGCCAGCAATTCGGGGGTGAACACTGAAGCTTTCTTT,CASNSGVNTEAFF
TRBD1,TRBV11-2,TRBJ2-1,.,TGTGCCAGCAGCCCCCGGGCAGGGGGTTACAATGAGCAGTTCTTC,CASSPRAGGYNEQFF
TRBD2,TRBV19,TRBJ2-3,.,TGTGCCAGTAGTACAGGGACTAGCGGGGGGGCCGGAGATACGCAGTATTTT,CASSTGTSGGAGDTQYF
.,TRBV15,TRBJ2-7,.,TGTGCCACCAGCAGAGATGGGGGCCCCCGCGAGCAGTACTTC,CATSRDGGPREQYF
TRBD2,TRBV29-1,TRBJ2-3,.,TGCAGCGTTATAGCGGGCCTCACAGATACGCAGTATTTT,CSVIAGLTDTQYF
TRBD1,TRBV6-5,TRBJ1-1,.,TGTGCCAGCAGTTACCAAAACAGGGGGCAAACTGAAGCTTTCTTT,CASSYQNRGQTEAFF
.,TRBV10-3,TRBJ2-3,.,TGTGCCATCAATAGGGGGGGGGAGGAAGATACGCAGTATTTT,CAINRGGEEDTQYF
.,TRBV6-1,TRBJ1-4,.,TGTGCCAGCAGTGAAGTCATAAATGAAAAACTGTTTTTT,CASSEVINEKLFF
TRBD1,TRBV9,TRBJ1-5,few,TGTGCCAGCAGCCCCGGGACAGGATATCAGCCCCAGCATTTT,CASSPGTGYQPQHF
.,TRBV7-3,TRBJ1-1,.,TGTGCCAGCAGCTCGATGGGCCGCTCCTGGGAATTT,CASSSMGRSWEF
TRBD1,TRBV9,TRBJ1-6,.,TGTGCCAGCATTGGACAGGGGAATAATTCACCCCTCCACTTT,CASIGQGNNSPLHF
.,TRBV18,TRBJ2-4,.,TGTGCCAGCTCACCCCAGGGGACGGACATTCAGTACTTC,CASSPQGTDIQYF
TRBD1,TRBV5-1,TRBJ1-1,.,TGCGCCAGCAGCTCGGGACAGGGGGGCACTGAAGCTTTCTTT,CASSSGQGGTEAFF
TRBD1,TRBV4-3,TRBJ2-1,.,TGCGCCAGCAGCCAAGCGCTAAACCCGGGACAGGGGGACAATGAGCAGTTCTTC,CASSQALNPGQGDNEQFF
TRBD2,TRBV6-5,TRBJ2-2,once,TGTGCCAGCAGCCGCGCCGCGGGGGGGGCCGGGGAGCTGTTTTTT,CASSRAAGGAGELFF
.,TRBV6-6,TRBJ1-5,.,TGTGCCAGCAGTTACCGCTCGGGAAGCAATCAGCCCCAGCATTTT,CASSYRSGSNQPQHF
TRBD1,TRBV4-2,TRBJ1-2,.,TGTGCCAGCAGCCAAGAATGGACAGGGGCCTATGGCTACACCTTC,CASSQEWTGAYGYTF
.,TRBV2,TRBJ1-5,few,TGTGCCAGCAGTGACCACCAGTATAGCAATCAGCCCCAGCATTTT,CASSDHQYSNQPQHF
.,TRBV5-1,TRBJ2-7,.,TGCGCCAGCACCCCTAGGGGCGGGGGCTCATCCTACGAGCAGTACTTC,CASTPRGGGSSYEQYF
.,TRBV7-6,TRBJ2-7,.,TGTGCCAGCAGCTTAAAACGACAGGGAGGCGAGCAGTACTTC,CASSLKRQGGEQYF
TRBD1,TRBV28,TRBJ1-2,.,TGTGCCAGCAGCCCGGGACAGGGGAACTATGGCTACACCTTC,CASSPGQGNYGYTF
.,TRBV6-6,TRBJ1-2,few,TGTGCCAGCAGTTACGACTATGGCTACACCTTC,CASSYDYGYTF
.,TRBV7-8,TRBJ1-2,few,TGTGCCAGCAGCCCCCTGGACCCGGTCGGCTATGGCTACACCTTC,CASSPLDPVGYGYTF
TRBD1,TRBV7-9,TRBJ2-7,.,TGTGCCAGCAGCCGGGGACAGGGAGATAGGTACGAGCAGTACTTC,CASSRGQGDRYEQYF
.,TRBV4-2,TRBJ2-3,.,TGTGCCAGCAGCCGCGGTAGCTCCGCAGATACGCAGTATTTT,CASSRGSSADTQYF
TRBD1,TRBV5-1,TRBJ1-1,few,TGCGCCAGCAGCAGGTCCCGGGACAGGGCAACTGAAGCTTTCTTT,CASSRSRDRATEAFF
TRBD2,TRBV6-1,TRBJ2-3,.,TGTGCCAGCAGTGACGCGGGGGGATTCACAGATACGCAGTATTTT,CASSDAGGFTDTQYF
.,TRBV15,TRBJ1-4,.,TGTGCCACCAGCAGAGCCGGGACGGAGGATGAAAAACTGTTTTTT,CATSRAGTEDEKLFF
.,TRBV12-1,TRBJ1-1,.,TGTGCCAGCAGCGAAAGGGACAGGGGGAACACTGAAGCTTTCTTT,CASSERDRGNTEAFF
.,TRBV5-1,TRBJ2-3,.,TGCGCCAGCAGCTCGGGGACACTGAGCACAGATACGCAGTATTTT,CASSSGTLSTDTQYF
.,TRBV14,TRBJ1-4,few,TGTGCCAGCAGCCAAGACCTCGGGGTTCGCGAAAAACTGTTTTTT,CASSQDLGVREKLFF
.,TRBV2,TRBJ2-7,.,TGTGCCAGCAACCTCGGGGGAGCATACCACTACGAGCAGTACTTC,CASNLGGAYHYEQYF